This TCR beta chain was sequenced for a study of identical twins. Study observations and caveats: Twin-shared out-of-frame alpha sequences were enriched for low generation probability. Twins' excess sharing was less marked for out-of-frame beta sequences. Models came in too low on out-of-frame TCR alpha sharing in monozygotic twins.

This clonotype was seen more than once but under ten times. Its antigen is undetermined. The CDR3 covers 18 residues. V was pared by 5 bases and J by 0 bases, with 10 bases of the junction left unmatched. Germline CDR1 is SGHAT and CDR2 is FQDESV (reference sequence). TCRdb fed the 5' RACE reads into MiXCR, producing one record per CDR3 protein. The table lists hundreds of thousands of distinct CDR3 sequences, around an eighth of them singletons. These data also formed part of another study, on yellow fever vaccine responses in identical twins.

The sequence came from a woman between 18 and 30 years old in good health. J is TRBJ2-1 and V is TRBV11-1; 10 nucleotides line up with TRBD2. Sequenced input: PBMCs. CDR3 nucleotide sequence: TGTGCCAGCAGCGCGGACTATGAGCGGGGGGGCTCCTACAATGAGCAGTTCTTC. Its protein product is CASSADYERGGSYNEQFF.